Listed below are T cell receptor beta chains from one sample, sequenced in a study of untreated major depressive disorder. Some clones are missing from TCRdb's copy, which holds only in-frame ones; the method was immunoSEQ multiplex PCR. This table holds approximately 25,000 clones, around 93% found once. The specimen was CD4+ T cells from PBMCs. Source of these receptors: a woman aged 25 to 39 with major depressive disorder. CDR3s include the opening cysteine and the closing phenylalanine or tryptophan. The order of the fields is J gene, D gene, clone size, V gene, CDR3 DNA, CDR3 protein. A D gene is named only where the DNA matches it firmly. Part of the rows lack a size; the others show once, few, many or a class for expanded clones.

>TRBJ2-7|TRBD2|NA|TRBV6-6
TGTGCCAGCAGCGACAGACTAGCAGACTACTACGAGCAGTACTTC
CASSDRLADYYEQYF
>TRBJ2-5|TRBD2|NA|TRBV4-2
TGTGCCAGCAGCAGTAGACTAGCGGGGAACCAAGAGACCCAGTACTTC
CASSSRLAGNQETQYF
>TRBJ2-1|NA|NA|TRBV4-3
TGCGCCAGCAGCCAAGATCCCGGGGGCCCATACAATGAGCAGTTCTTC
CASSQDPGGPYNEQFF
>TRBJ1-1|NA|once|TRBV10-3
TGTGCCATCAGGGGACTGCCGAACACTGAAGCTTTCTTT
CAIRGLPNTEAFF
>TRBJ2-1|NA|NA|TRBV5-1
TGCGCCAGCAGCTTGGCCCATGGCCTCAATGAGCAGTTCTTC
CASSLAHGLNEQFF
>TRBJ1-2|NA|NA|TRBV29-1
TGCAGCGGGTCAGGAGCTAACTATGGCTACACCTTC
CSGSGANYGYTF
>TRBJ2-3|NA|NA|TRBV29-1
TGCAGCGTTGGACAGTCCCTCCTCACAGATACGCAGTATTTT
CSVGQSLLTDTQYF
>TRBJ2-7|TRBD2|NA|TRBV19
TGTGCCAGTAGCCCCATAGCGGGAGGGTTCTACGAGCAGTACTTC
CASSPIAGGFYEQYF
>TRBJ2-4|NA|once|TRBV7-2
TGTGCCAGCGCAACGGAGACCAAAAACATTCAGTACTTC
CASATETKNIQYF
>TRBJ1-2|NA|once|TRBV5-4
TGTGCCAGCAGCATACCCGGACAGAACTATGGCTACACCTTC
CASSIPGQNYGYTF
>TRBJ2-1|NA|NA|TRBV2
TGTGCCAGCAGTGTCTCCGTCCCGGGAAAAATGTTCTTC
CASSVSVPGKMFF
>TRBJ2-1|NA|NA|TRBV29-1
TGCAGCGTCGATAGGGGGTTTGAGCAGTTCTTC
CSVDRGFEQFF
>TRBJ1-2|NA|NA|TRBV28
TGTGCCAGCAGATCCCTCCGGGCCCTAGGCTACACCTTC
CASRSLRALGYTF
>TRBJ2-7|NA|NA|TRBV19
TGTGCCAGTAGTATCTCCCTCGTAGGGAGCGAGCAGTACTTC
CASSISLVGSEQYF
>TRBJ2-3|NA|NA|TRBV2
TGTGCCAGCAGTGAAGCCGGCGGGAGCACAGATACGCAGTATTTT
CASSEAGGSTDTQYF
>TRBJ2-7|TRBD2|NA|TRBV6-6
TGTGCCAGCAGCCCCCCGGGGGCTAGCGGGAGTCGGGAGCAGTACTTC
CASSPPGASGSREQYF
>TRBJ2-1|TRBD2|few|TRBV6-1
TGTGCCAGCAGTTTTTGGACTAGCGGGACGGACGAGCAGTTCTTC
CASSFWTSGTDEQFF
>TRBJ1-2|NA|NA|TRBV19
TGTGCCGTTACAGGGTCGGGTGGCGATGGCTACACCTTC
CAVTGSGGDGYTF
>TRBJ2-7|NA|NA|TRBV9
TGTGCCAGCAGCGTAGGCCAGACCCTTACCTACGAGCAGTACTTC
CASSVGQTLTYEQYF
>TRBJ1-4|NA|NA|TRBV6-5
TGTGCCAGCAGAGACCCGGGACTGGGGAATGAAAAACTGTTTTTT
CASRDPGLGNEKLFF
>TRBJ1-4|TRBD1|once|TRBV6-1
TGTGCCAGCAGTACGACAGGGGCCCACAATGAAAAACTGTTTTTT
CASSTTGAHNEKLFF
>TRBJ2-7|NA|NA|TRBV4-2
TGTGCCAGCAGCCAAGAGTCGCCTGCCGCTGGCGAGCAGTACTTC
CASSQESPAAGEQYF
>TRBJ1-1|NA|NA|TRBV9
TGTGCCAGCAGCGTTAGCCCTAGCCCCACTGAAGCTTTCTTT
CASSVSPSPTEAFF
>TRBJ2-2|NA|NA|TRBV28
TGTGCCAGCGTGGCCGGGACCAGAACCGGGGAGCTGTTTTTT
CASVAGTRTGELFF
>TRBJ2-2|TRBD1|NA|TRBV4-2
TGTGCCAGCAGCCAGGGAAGGACAGGGGACGGGGAGCTGTTTTTT
CASSQGRTGDGELFF
>TRBJ2-1|TRBD2|NA|TRBV27
TGTGCCAGCAGTTCCCCTCGGACTAGCGGAGATTACAATGAGCAGTTCTTC
CASSSPRTSGDYNEQFF
>TRBJ2-1|NA|NA|TRBV7-3
TGTGCCAGCAGCTTAGGTGGGACCTCCTACAATGAGCAGTTCTTC
CASSLGGTSYNEQFF
>TRBJ1-2|TRBD1|NA|TRBV4-2
TGTGCCAGCAGCCGGACAGGGAACTATGGCTACACCTTC
CASSRTGNYGYTF
>TRBJ2-2|NA|NA|TRBV7-2
TGTGCCAGCAGCATTCAGGGAGTAGGCACCGGGGAGCTGTTTTTT
CASSIQGVGTGELFF
>TRBJ2-7|TRBD1|NA|TRBV6-1
TGTGCCAGCAGTGCGGGGACAGGAGGCTCCTACGAGCAGTACTTC
CASSAGTGGSYEQYF
>TRBJ1-2|NA|few|TRBV14
TGTGCCAGCAGCCCTCTGGGCCCCGCGGGCTACACCTTC
CASSPLGPAGYTF
>TRBJ1-1|NA|NA|TRBV18
TGTGCCAGCTCACAGGGGAATGCGAACACTGAAGCTTTCTTT
CASSQGNANTEAFF
>TRBJ2-1|NA|NA|TRBV7-9
TGTGCCAGCAGCTTAAGGGGCCCCCGGCAGTTCTTC
CASSLRGPRQFF
>TRBJ2-5|NA|NA|TRBV4-2
TGTGCCAGCAGCCAGGCCAGCGGTAAAGAGACCCAGTACTTC
CASSQASGKETQYF
>TRBJ2-1|TRBD1|NA|TRBV27
TGTGCCAGCAGTTTATGGGACAGATACAATGAGCAGTTCTTC
CASSLWDRYNEQFF
>TRBJ1-2|NA|NA|TRBV5-4
TGTGCCAGCAGCGCCGGGACTCTCCGGAGGTATGGCTACACCTTC
CASSAGTLRRYGYTF
>TRBJ2-3|TRBD1|NA|TRBV7-8
TGTGCCAGCAGCTTAGATCCGACAGGGGGCGCCAGCATAGATACGCAGTATTTT
CASSLDPTGGASIDTQYF
>TRBJ1-2|TRBD1|NA|TRBV4-2
TGTGCCAGCAGCCAAGATCCAGGATCCGGGACAGGGGCATATGGCTACACCTTC
CASSQDPGSGTGAYGYTF
>TRBJ2-5|TRBD1|NA|TRBV7-9
TGTGCCAGCAGCCCCGGACAGGGCAAAGAGACCCAGTACTTC
CASSPGQGKETQYF
>TRBJ2-1|NA|NA|TRBV5-4
TGTGCCAGCAGCGCCGTCCCGTACAATGAGCAGTTCTTC
CASSAVPYNEQFF